Detailed here is one TCR beta chain. The source of the sample is a study of blood T cell repertoires in COVID-19. Turning to the study itself: From the United States, Italy and Spain came samples of acute and convalescent COVID-19. T cells, B-cell-depleted T cells, or PBMCs provided the cDNA or gDNA that served as material.

The germline V gene encodes CDR1 SNHLY and CDR2 FYNNEI. The CDR3 is made up of 16 amino acids. The ends lost 1 base at V and 2 bases at J; junction bases unmatched: 2. Method: immunoSEQ multiplex PCR; TCRdb's copy keeps in-frame clones and lacks some. The sample has some 270,000 clones, 80% to 85% seen once. Cohort 3 recovery required two negative PCRs, clearance, or symptom resolution. The chain recombines TRBV2 with TRBJ2-3; 11 nucleotides align to TRBD1. The receptor was derived from a man between 50 and 59 years old who had recovered from COVID-19. Sequencing used PBMCs or T cells enriched from blood (not recorded which). The CDR3 here is CASSEGDRGYTDTQYF. The CDR3 region has the DNA TGTGCCAGCAGTGAAGGGGACAGGGGGTACACAGATACGCAGTATTTT.